Shown below are 16 T cell receptor beta chains from a single sample sequenced in a study of T cells after yellow fever vaccination. MiXCR, applied by TCRdb to the 5' RACE reads, yields one record per CDR3 protein. The repertoire has some 73,000 distinct CDR3 sequences, almost 8% of them found once; the top ten carry 41%. The sequenced sample was CD8+ T cells sorted from PBMCs, obtained on the day of the yellow fever booster vaccination. All receptors derive from a man in his thirties or forties who received the YFV17D yellow fever vaccine.

The gene calls are TRBV6-2 or TRBV6-3 and TRBJ2-5, with D tentatively TRBD2 (5 bases). The V end lost 6 bases, the J end lost 0 bases, and 17 bases lay between the germline ends. This CDR3 spans 16 amino acids. The germline gives CDR1 MNHEY, CDR2 SVGEGT. The CDR3, as DNA: TGTGCCAGCAGCCACCCCCCCCGGACTTACCAAGAGACCCAGTACTTC. This gives the protein CASSHPPRTYQETQYF.

This clonotype has only a few counts. The CDR3 sequence: CASSPGLAGGGELFF. DNA for the CDR3: TGTGCCAGCTCCCCCGGGCTAGCGGGAGGGGGGGAGCTGTTTTTT. V usage is TRBV27 and J usage is TRBJ2-2, with 12 positions matching TRBD2. Germline V gene lookup returns CDR1 MNHEY and CDR2 SMNVEV (reference sequence). The CDR3 runs 15 residues. The J segment lost 8 bases and the V segment lost 8 bases, leaving 9 bases of the junction unmatched.

This sequence joins TRBV7-8 and TRBJ2-5, with no clear D. Looked up from germline, CDR1 is SGHVS and CDR2 is FQNEAQ. The CDR3 consists of 14 residues. V lost 6 bases to trimming and J lost 1 base, with 12 bases between them. CDR3 DNA sequence: TGTGCCAGCAGGAGGCCAGAGAGCCAAGAGACCCAGTACTTC. Translation gives CASRRPESQETQYF.

The chain couples TRBV5-5 to TRBJ2-1, with 7 bases lining up with TRBD2. The CDR3 runs 14 residues. With V trimmed by 0 bases and J by 12 bases, 9 bases remained unmatched. From germline, CDR1 is SGHKS and CDR2 YYEKEE (reference sequence). CDR3 coding DNA: TGTGCCAGCAGCTTGGTAAGGGGCGGGAGAAGGCAGTTCTTC. It yields the protein CASSLVRGGRRQFF.

This clonotype was detected only a few times. The rearrangement uses TRBV5-1 and TRBJ2-7; 7 nucleotides match TRBD1. Per the germline V gene, CDR1 is SGHRS and CDR2 is YFSETQ. The CDR3 sequence is 14 residues long. Trimming cost V 4 bases and J 5 bases; bases outside gene matches: 9. This CDR3 reads CASSRGDSGNEQYF. In DNA form, the CDR3 reads TGCGCCAGCAGCCGAGGGGACAGTGGAAACGAGCAGTACTTC.

This clonotype has at least ten counts. The chain couples TRBV20-1 to TRBJ2-3; perhaps TRBD2 as D (6 bases). The V end lost 3 bases, the J end lost 7 bases, and 17 bases lay between the germline ends. The CDR3 sequence is 14 residues long. CDR1 DFQATT and CDR2 SNEGSKA come from the germline V gene (reference sequence). DNA for the CDR3: TGCAGTGCTAGGGGACTCGAGGGCCCAAATACGCAGTATTTT. Translation: CSARGLEGPNTQYF.

This clonotype was counted between two and nine times. The chain is built from TRBV7-9 and TRBJ2-7; D gene ambiguous. The CDR3 extends over 11 amino acids. Trimming removed 5 bases at V and 3 bases at J, with 5 bases between. Germline assignment: CDR1 SEHNR and CDR2 FQNEAQ (reference sequence). The CDR3 bases are TGTGCCAGCAGCACTGACTACGAGCAGTACTTC. The encoded protein is CASSTDYEQYF.

This clonotype was picked up many times. In DNA form, the CDR3 reads TGTGCCAGCAGCTTAAGTAGCCCAAGGACAGGGGATACGCAGTATTTT. As protein: CASSLSSPRTGDTQYF. This chain joins TRBV13 and TRBJ2-3, with 8 bases identical to TRBD1. Germline V gene sequence: CDR1 PRHDT, CDR2 FYEKMQ (reference sequence). This CDR3 spans 16 amino acids. The V segment lost 2 bases and the J segment 6 bases; nucleotides outside the gene matches: 10.

This clonotype was recorded many times. The rearrangement joins TRBV2 to TRBJ2-7; 7 positions match TRBD1. CDR3 size: 16 residues. The V and J ends lost 8 bases and 0 bases, in that order; junction bases with no gene match: 13. Germline CDR1 is SNHLY and CDR2 is FYNNEI. The CDR3 DNA sequence: TGTGCCAGCGCCCAGGTAGGGACAGCGAGCTCCTACGAGCAGTACTTC. Translating gives CASAQVGTASSYEQYF.

The J gene is TRBJ1-1, the V gene TRBV6-2 or TRBV6-3; weak D call: TRBD1 (6 bases). This CDR3 has 17 residues. Germline CDR1 MNHEY, CDR2 SVGEGT. V shed 0 bases and J shed 7 bases, with 21 bases lying between them. The CDR3 bases are TGTGCCAGCAGTTACTCGTCCCGCCTAGACAGGAGGGGTGAAGCTTTCTTT. This gives the protein CASSYSSRLDRRGEAFF.

V is TRBV24-1 and J is TRBJ1-1, with 7 nucleotides matching TRBD1. The J segment lost 7 bases and the V segment lost 9 bases, leaving 7 bases of the junction unmatched. Per the germline V gene, CDR1 is KGHDR and CDR2 is SFDVKD. CDR3 length: 12 amino acids. CDR3 in DNA: TGTGCCACCCGGACAGCAGGGGGTGAAGCTTTCTTT. Protein: CATRTAGGEAFF.

This clonotype appeared many times. This rearrangement joins TRBV12-3 or TRBV12-4 to TRBJ2-3; no clear D. The CDR3 contains 10 residues. Trimming pared 7 bases from V and 4 bases from J, leaving 3 bases between. Here the CDR3 reads CASTADTQYF. The CDR3 DNA follows: TGTGCCAGCACGGCAGATACGCAGTATTTT.

This clonotype was seen ten or more times. The gene calls are TRBV12-3 or TRBV12-4 and TRBJ1-4; no definite D call. Trimming cost V 3 bases and J 9 bases, with 8 bases left between them. The CDR3 runs to 12 residues. CDR3 nucleotide sequence: TGTGCCAGCAGTTTGAACAGCCAAAAACTGTTTTTT. Translated: CASSLNSQKLFF.

The rearrangement links TRBV5-6 to TRBJ1-2, with D possibly being TRBD1 (6 bases). The V end lost 2 bases, the J end lost 4 bases, and 12 bases lay between the germline ends. Germline-derived CDR1 and CDR2 are SGHDT and YYEEEE. This CDR3 is built from 14 residues. The CDR3 nucleotides are TGTGCCAGCAGCTTAAGTGACAGGCGCTATGGCTACACCTTC. This translates into CASSLSDRRYGYTF.

This clonotype was observed a handful of times. The chain is built from TRBV7-6 and TRBJ2-1, with 11 bases lining up with TRBD2. CDR1 SGHVS and CDR2 FNYEAQ come from the germline V gene. V was clipped by 5 bases and J by 4 bases; unmatched bases: 4. The CDR3 sequence is 15 residues long. CDR3 loop: CASSGLAGQYNEQFF. In DNA, the CDR3 is TGTGCCAGCAGCGGACTAGCGGGCCAGTACAATGAGCAGTTCTTC.

This clonotype turned up a few times. V usage is TRBV4-2 and J usage is TRBJ2-7, with 10 bases matching TRBD2. The V gene's germline CDR1 is LGHNA and CDR2 YNFKEQ. This CDR3 has 17 residues. After removal of 3 bases from V and 0 bases from J, the junction contained 8 bases not matched to a gene. This CDR3 reads CASSHRTGLAVSYEQYF. CDR3 in DNA: TGTGCCAGCAGCCACCGCACCGGACTAGCGGTCTCCTACGAGCAGTACTTC.